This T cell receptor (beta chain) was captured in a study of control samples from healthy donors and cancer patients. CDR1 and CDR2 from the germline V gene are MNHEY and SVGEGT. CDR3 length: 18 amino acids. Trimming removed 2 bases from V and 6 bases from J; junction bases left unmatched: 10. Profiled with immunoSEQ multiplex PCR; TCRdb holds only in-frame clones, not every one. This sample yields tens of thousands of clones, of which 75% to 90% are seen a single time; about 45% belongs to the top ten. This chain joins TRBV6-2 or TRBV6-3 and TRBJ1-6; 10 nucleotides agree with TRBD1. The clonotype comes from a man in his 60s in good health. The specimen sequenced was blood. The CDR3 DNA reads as TGTGCCAGCAGTTACCCGGACAGGGGGAATGATCCTAATTCACCCCTCCACTTT. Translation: CASSYPDRGNDPNSPLHF.